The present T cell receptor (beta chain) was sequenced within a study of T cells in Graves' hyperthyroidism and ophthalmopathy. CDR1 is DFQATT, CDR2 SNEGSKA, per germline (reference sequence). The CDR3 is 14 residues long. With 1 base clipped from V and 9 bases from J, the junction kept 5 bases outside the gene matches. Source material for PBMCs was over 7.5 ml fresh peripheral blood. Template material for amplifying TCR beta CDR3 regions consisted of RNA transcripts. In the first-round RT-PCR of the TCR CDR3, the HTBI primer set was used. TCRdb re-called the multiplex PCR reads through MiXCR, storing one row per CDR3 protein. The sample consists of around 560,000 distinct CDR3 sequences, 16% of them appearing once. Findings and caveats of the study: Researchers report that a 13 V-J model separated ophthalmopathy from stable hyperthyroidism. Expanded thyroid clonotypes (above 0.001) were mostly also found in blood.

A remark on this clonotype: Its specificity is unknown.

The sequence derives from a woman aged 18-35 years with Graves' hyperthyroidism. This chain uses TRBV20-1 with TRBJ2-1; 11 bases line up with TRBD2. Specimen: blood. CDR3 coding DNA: TGCAGTGCTAGAGGACTAGCGGGATCGGGTGAGCAGTTCTTC. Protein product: CSARGLAGSGEQFF.